The next 6 T cell receptor beta chains were all read from a single sample in a study of T cells in Graves' hyperthyroidism and ophthalmopathy. Regions amplified from RNA transcripts were the TCR beta CDR3 regions. First-round RT-PCR with HTBI primers amplified the TCR CDR3 region. Each CDR3 protein is one row after TCRdb ran MiXCR on the multiplex PCR reads. The table includes about 610,000 distinct CDR3 sequences, roughly 15% detected once. Sequences were obtained from blood. All receptors come from a woman aged 40 to 50 with Graves' ophthalmopathy.

The sample holds many counts of this clonotype. CDR3 region: CASSFRTRGSVGQPQHF. The CDR3, as DNA: TGTGCCAGCAGTTTTAGGACCCGTGGCAGTGTCGGCCAGCCCCAGCATTTT. The chain joins TRBV28 to TRBJ1-5; no reliable D call. Trimming stripped 3 bases from V and 7 bases from J, with 22 bases between. The CDR3 loop spans 17 amino acids. The germline gives CDR1 MDHEN, CDR2 SYDVKM.

This clonotype was seen at least ten times. The chain employs TRBV29-1 and TRBJ2-7; 9 bases are shared with TRBD2. The junction had 11 bases not matched to a gene; V was cut back by 2 bases and J by 6 bases. This CDR3 spans 15 amino acids. CDR1 is SQVTM, CDR2 ANQGSEA, per germline. CDR3 sequence (DNA): TGCAGCGTTGAATGGGAAGGTAGCGGGAGAGGCGAGCAGTACTTC. Protein sequence: CSVEWEGSGRGEQYF.

This clonotype was seen many times. The gene calls are TRBV12-3 or TRBV12-4 and TRBJ1-5; D gene ambiguous. Trimming removed 6 bases at V and 6 bases at J, with 12 bases between. CDR3 length: 13 residues. This CDR3 reads CASRGEEGQPQHF. The CDR3 DNA follows: TGTGCCAGCAGAGGAGAGGAGGGTCAGCCCCAGCATTTT.

This clonotype was found many times. The chain links TRBV6-2 or TRBV6-3 to TRBJ2-5, with D tentatively TRBD2 (5 bases). The CDR3 length is 13 residues. Trimming shortened V by 7 bases and J by 1 base, and 10 bases separated the two germline ends. The germline CDR1 and CDR2 sequences are MNHEY and SVGEGT. DNA for the CDR3: TGTGCCAGCACTCAGCGGTTCCAAGAGACCCAGTACTTC. As protein: CASTQRFQETQYF.

This clonotype was seen many times. The gene calls are TRBV7-2 and TRBJ1-2, with 9 bases identical to TRBD1. This CDR3 has 13 amino acids. From germline, CDR1 is SGHTA and CDR2 FQGNSA. J was trimmed by 5 bases and V by 5 bases; bases with no gene match: 3. The CDR3 reads CASSRDREYGYTF. The CDR3 nucleotides are TGTGCCAGCAGCCGGGACAGGGAATATGGCTACACCTTC.

At least ten counts were recorded for this clonotype. The rearrangement uses TRBV6-1 and TRBJ2-7; 14 positions match TRBD2. Losses at the gene ends were 7 bases for V and 2 bases for J; bases not matched to a gene: 7. CDR3 length: 16 residues. Per germline, CDR1 MNHNS and CDR2 SASEGT. The CDR3 spells CASTRGLAGATYEQYF. In DNA, the CDR3 is TGTGCCAGCACCAGGGGACTAGCGGGAGCTACCTACGAGCAGTACTTC.